The TCR beta chain under discussion was sequenced for a study of shared clonotypes between healthy human individuals. The wider study: Per-donor plates numbered three CD4 naive, three CD4 memory, two CD8 naive and one CD8 memory.

Overall study findings and caveats: Among donors, sharing of clonotypes was expected to be affected by sequencing depth. Shared clonotypes across all four donors exceeded non-shared ones in generation probability.

Donors were Caucasian adults residing in Nashville, Tennessee, USA. Worth noting for this clone: Its antigen is as yet unknown.

CDR1 is MDHEN and CDR2 is SYDVKM in the germline V gene. The germline V and J ends were trimmed by 6 bases and 3 bases, with 21 bases remaining between them. The CDR3 loop spans 16 amino acids. The method was immunoSEQ multiplex PCR; TCRdb's version includes in-frame clones alone and lacks a portion of them. The sample carries some 790,000 clones, over 60% recorded once. The TCR was taken from a woman in her twenties or thirties in good health. The specimen sequenced was memory CD4+ T cells sorted from blood. Subset: CD45RA-negative fraction. The chain is built from TRBV28 and TRBJ2-7, with D perhaps matching TRBD2 (9 bases). CDR3 coding DNA: TGTGCCAGCAGGTCCAGGGGGCTAGCGGGATTCTACGAGCAGTACTTC. It specifies CASRSRGLAGFYEQYF.